Presented here are 9 T cell receptor beta chains from one specimen sequenced in a study of memory CD4+ T cells and cytomegalovirus serostatus (dated by TCRdb to about 2019). A FACSAria II was used to sort memory CD4+ T cells, defined as single viable CD3+CD4+CD8-CD45RO+ cells. Libraries came from the immunoSEQ multiplex PCR assay. TCRdb carries this immuneACCESS record with in-frame sequences only. Its versions omit some clonotypes, under half of them owing to an unresolved V gene in the studies checked, with the rest unexplained. In all, the sample holds tens of thousands of clones, and over 65% of those were seen once. Over 0.55% of the sample is in the top ten clones. What was sequenced was memory CD4+ T cells from blood. These receptor sequences come from an adult in good health and CMV-seronegative.

The chain has TRBV6-1 and TRBJ1-1; 7 bases match TRBD1. V shed 3 bases, J shed 10 bases, and the junction held 11 bases outside the gene matches. The CDR3 is made up of 14 amino acids. Germline V CDR1 and CDR2: MNHNS, SASEGT. The CDR3 sequence is CASSESGGPWGAFF. The DNA for the CDR3 is TGTGCCAGCAGTGAGTCAGGGGGACCCTGGGGAGCTTTCTTT.

V gene TRBV4-2 combines with J gene TRBJ2-1; 8 positions agree with TRBD1. The germline CDR1 and CDR2 sequences are LGHNA and YNFKEQ. The CDR3 extends over 14 amino acids. The V and J ends lost 2 bases and 5 bases, in that order; junction bases with no gene match: 2. The CDR3 DNA sequence: TGTGCCAGCAGCCAACCACAGGGGGACAATGAGCAGTTCTTC. Amino acids: CASSQPQGDNEQFF.

The rearrangement joins TRBV5-5 to TRBJ1-1; no clear D gene. There are 13 residues in the CDR3. The V end was cut by 0 bases, the J end by 1 base, with 4 bases between. CDR1 is SGHKS, CDR2 YYEKEE, per germline (reference sequence). The CDR3 sequence: CASSLAANTEAFF. Here the CDR3 DNA reads TGTGCCAGCAGCTTGGCAGCGAACACTGAAGCTTTCTTT.

The CDR3 region is CASRMDRGNGELFF. DNA for the CDR3: TGTGCCAGCAGAATGGACAGGGGTAACGGGGAGCTGTTTTTT. The V gene is TRBV9, the J gene TRBJ2-2; 9 nucleotides line up with TRBD1. CDR1 is SGDLS and CDR2 is YYNGEE in the germline V gene. With 5 bases clipped from V and 7 bases from J, the junction kept 6 bases outside the gene matches. The CDR3 spans 14 residues.

This sequence joins TRBV6-5 and TRBJ1-1; D is possibly TRBD1 (6 bases). The CDR3 consists of 13 residues. Germline loops: CDR1 MNHEY, CDR2 SVGAGI. Trimming removed 4 bases at V and 4 bases at J, with 10 bases between. CDR3 protein: CASSLHRVTEAFF. Here the CDR3 DNA reads TGTGCCAGCAGTTTACACAGGGTCACTGAAGCTTTCTTT.

This clone was detected only a few times. The V and J genes are TRBV2 and TRBJ1-5; D is unclear. The V gene's germline CDR1 is SNHLY and CDR2 FYNNEI. The CDR3 sequence is 15 residues long. Trimming pared 3 bases from V and 6 bases from J, leaving 15 bases between. The CDR3 bases are TGTGCCAGCAGTGAGGTCTCCGGGTTTGGTCAGCCCCAGCATTTT. This encodes CASSEVSGFGQPQHF.

The rearrangement links TRBV7-6 to TRBJ2-7, with D unclear. The CDR3 length is 14 residues. CDR1 and CDR2 (germline): SGHVS, FNYEAQ. Trimming left V 2 bases short and J 2 bases short, with 10 bases between. CDR3 nucleotide sequence: TGTGCCAGCAGCTTAAGGCCTCCCCCCTACGAGCAGTACTTC. Translated: CASSLRPPPYEQYF.

The chain joins TRBV11-1 to TRBJ1-5; no reliable D call. V was pared by 5 bases and J by 7 bases, with 12 bases between. CDR1 is SGHAT, CDR2 FQDESV, per germline (reference sequence). The length of the CDR3 is 13 residues. This CDR3 reads CASSPGIGQPQHF. CDR3 bases: TGTGCCAGCAGCCCGGGGATCGGCCAGCCCCAGCATTTT.

The chain links TRBV10-3 to TRBJ1-5, with D possibly being TRBD1 (6 bases). Per germline, CDR1 ENHRY and CDR2 SYGVKD. Between the trimmed V and J ends, which lost 0 bases and 6 bases, there was a span of 9 bases. There are 14 residues in the CDR3. CDR3 loop: CAISESGGTQPQHF. The CDR3 DNA is TGTGCCATCAGTGAGTCAGGGGGAACTCAGCCCCAGCATTTT.